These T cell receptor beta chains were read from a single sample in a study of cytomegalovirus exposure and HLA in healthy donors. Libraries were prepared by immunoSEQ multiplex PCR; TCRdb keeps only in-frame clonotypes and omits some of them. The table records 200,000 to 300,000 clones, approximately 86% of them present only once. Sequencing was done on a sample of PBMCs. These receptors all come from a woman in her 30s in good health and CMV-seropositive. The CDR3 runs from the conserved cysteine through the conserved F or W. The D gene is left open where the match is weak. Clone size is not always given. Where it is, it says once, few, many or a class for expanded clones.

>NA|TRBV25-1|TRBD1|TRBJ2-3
CASSYDRASTDTQYF
TGTGCCAGCAGTTACGACAGGGCGAGCACAGATACGCAGTATTTT
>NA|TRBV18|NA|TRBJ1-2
CASSPSAAYGYTF
TGTGCCAGCTCACCCTCGGCGGCCTATGGCTACACCTTC
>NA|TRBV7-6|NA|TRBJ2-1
CASSLGITVLNNEQFF
TGTGCCAGCAGCTTAGGGATCACAGTCCTCAACAATGAGCAGTTCTTC
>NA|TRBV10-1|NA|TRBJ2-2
CASSVSRAGELFF
TGCGCCAGCAGTGTGAGTCGCGCCGGGGAGCTGTTTTTT
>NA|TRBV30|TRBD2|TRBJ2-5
CAWSQGTSGRLVLTQYF
TGTGCCTGGAGCCAAGGGACTAGCGGGAGGCTCGTTCTGACCCAGTACTTC
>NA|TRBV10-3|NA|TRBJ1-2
CAIAWGPHGYTF
TGTGCCATCGCCTGGGGCCCACACGGCTACACCTTC
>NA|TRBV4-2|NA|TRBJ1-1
CASSQVSGNVNTEAFF
TGTGCCAGCAGCCAAGTGTCAGGGAACGTGAACACTGAAGCTTTCTTT
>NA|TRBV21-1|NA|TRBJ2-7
CASSPSRGRASGLNEQYF
TGTGCCAGCAGCCCTTCCCGCGGGAGGGCCTCAGGTTTAAACGAGCAGTACTTC
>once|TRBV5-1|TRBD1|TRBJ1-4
CASSIGQGGEKLFF
TGCGCCAGCAGCATCGGACAGGGAGGCGAAAAACTGTTTTTT
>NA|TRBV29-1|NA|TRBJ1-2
CSVSDTYGYTF
TGCAGCGTTTCGGACACATATGGCTACACCTTC
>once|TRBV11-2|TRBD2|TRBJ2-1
CASSSLQRGVYNEQFF
TGTGCCAGCAGCTCTCTCCAGCGGGGGGTGTACAATGAGCAGTTCTTC